These 8 T cell receptor beta chains were all obtained from the same sample, sequenced in a study of T-cell memory formation after mild COVID-19. One entry per CDR3 protein results from TCRdb running MiXCR on the 5' RACE reads. Among approximately 290,000 distinct CDR3 sequences listed, more than 15% were seen once. The sample taken for sequencing was PBMCs or a T cell subset sorted from them (not recorded which). The source is a young man who had mild COVID-19 (a few samples of this study predate the infection). Cell type and time point are not known.

This clonotype was recorded a few times. The chain combines TRBV4-3 with TRBJ1-5; D is uncertain. The V and J ends lost 0 bases and 4 bases respectively, with 13 bases between them. The CDR3 spans 16 residues. CDR1 is LGHNA, CDR2 YSLEER, per germline. Here the CDR3 DNA reads TGCGCCAGCAGCCAAGATGCCGGAACGGCTAATCAGCCCCAGCATTTT. It yields the protein CASSQDAGTANQPQHF.

The chain carries TRBV19 and TRBJ2-7, with D uncertain. V dropped 8 bases and J dropped 3 bases, with 11 bases sitting between them. CDR3 size: 12 residues. The V gene's germline CDR1 is LNHDA and CDR2 SQIVND (reference sequence). CDR3 sequence (DNA): TGTGCCAGTGGCAGCCACTACTACGAGCAGTACTTC. Its protein product is CASGSHYYEQYF.

In this sample, this clonotype turned up a few times. CDR3 in amino acids: CASRETVHSNQPQHF. The CDR3 DNA follows: TGTGCCAGCAGAGAGACAGTTCATAGCAATCAGCCCCAGCATTTT. This chain connects TRBV12-3 or TRBV12-4 to TRBJ1-5; maybe TRBD1 (5 bases). V was trimmed by 6 bases and J by 0 bases, leaving 12 bases between them. This CDR3 contains 15 residues.

The J gene is TRBJ2-7, the V gene TRBV20-1; 10 bases align to TRBD2. This CDR3 contains 13 residues. V lost 8 bases to trimming and J lost 5 bases; unmatched junction nucleotides: 9. The germline gives CDR1 DFQATT, CDR2 SNEGSKA (reference sequence). CDR3: CSPSGLAGDEQYV. CDR3 bases: TGCAGTCCCAGCGGGCTAGCGGGGGACGAGCAGTACGTC.

Written as DNA, the CDR3 is TGTGCCAGCTCCCATGACATGTGGAATTCACCCCTCCACTTT. Its protein product is CASSHDMWNSPLHF. The chain couples TRBV11-2 to TRBJ1-6; D not certain. This CDR3 has 14 residues. Germline assignment: CDR1 SGHAT and CDR2 FQNNGV. With 8 bases removed from V and 7 bases from J, the gap between germline ends came to 15 bases.

The chain combines TRBV27 with TRBJ1-2, with D maybe TRBD1 (5 bases). The CDR3 totals 13 residues. The germline V gene encodes CDR1 MNHEY and CDR2 SMNVEV (reference sequence). V was clipped by 8 bases and J by 4 bases, with 14 bases between them. The CDR3 reads CASAQGNLYGYTF. CDR3 sequence (DNA): TGTGCCAGCGCCCAGGGCAACCTCTATGGCTACACCTTC.

V gene TRBV7-2 combines with J gene TRBJ2-1, with a tentative D call TRBD2 (6 bases). The CDR3 has 14 amino acids. Germline CDR1 and CDR2: SGHTA and FQGNSA. V was shortened by 1 base and J by 8 bases, with 12 bases between the two germline ends. The CDR3 spells CASSLGTIPHEQFF. The CDR3 DNA follows: TGTGCCAGCAGCTTAGGGACTATCCCCCATGAGCAGTTCTTC.

The rearrangement joins TRBV4-3 to TRBJ2-4; 15 bases align to TRBD2. The junction had 4 bases not matched to a gene; V was cut back by 4 bases and J by 0 bases. Germline V lookup: CDR1 LGHNA, CDR2 YSLEER. The CDR3 contains 18 residues. DNA of the CDR3: TGCGCCAGCAGCCCGGGACTAGCGGGGGGACTAGCCAAAAACATTCAGTACTTC. Translated: CASSPGLAGGLAKNIQYF.